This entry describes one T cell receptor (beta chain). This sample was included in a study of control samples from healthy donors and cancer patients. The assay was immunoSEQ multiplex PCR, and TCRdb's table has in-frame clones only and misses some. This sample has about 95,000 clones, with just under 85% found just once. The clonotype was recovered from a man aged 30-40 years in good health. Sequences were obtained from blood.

Here the CDR3 reads CASSLGGGSYGYTF. DNA for the CDR3: TGCGCCAGCAGCTTGGGAGGGGGCAGCTATGGCTACACCTTC. The chain links TRBV5-1 to TRBJ1-2, with 7 bases lining up with TRBD1. Per the germline V gene, CDR1 is SGHRS and CDR2 is YFSETQ. After removal of 0 bases from V and 4 bases from J, the junction contained 3 bases not matched to a gene. The CDR3 has 14 residues.